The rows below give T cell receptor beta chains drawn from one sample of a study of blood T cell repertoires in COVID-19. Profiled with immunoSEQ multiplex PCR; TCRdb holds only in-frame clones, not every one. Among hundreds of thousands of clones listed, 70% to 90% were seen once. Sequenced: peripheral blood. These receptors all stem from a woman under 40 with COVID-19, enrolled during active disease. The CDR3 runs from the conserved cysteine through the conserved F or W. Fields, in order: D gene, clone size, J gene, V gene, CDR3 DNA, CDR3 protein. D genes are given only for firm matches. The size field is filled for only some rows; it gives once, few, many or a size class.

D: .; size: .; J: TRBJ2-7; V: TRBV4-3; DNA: TGCGCCAGCAGCCAAGTTTCGGGGCAGGGGGAGCAGTACTTC; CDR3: CASSQVSGQGEQYF
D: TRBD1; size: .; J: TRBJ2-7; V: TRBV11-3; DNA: TGTGCCAGCAGCCGGGACAGGGGAGCCTACGAGCAGTACTTC; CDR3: CASSRDRGAYEQYF
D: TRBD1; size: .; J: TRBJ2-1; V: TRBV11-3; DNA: TGTGCCAGCAGCAGGGGGACAGGGCGTAATGAGCAGTTCTTC; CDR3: CASSRGTGRNEQFF
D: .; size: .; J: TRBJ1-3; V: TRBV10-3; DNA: TGTGCCATCAGTGACTTCTCCTCGGGAAACACCATATATTTT; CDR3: CAISDFSSGNTIYF
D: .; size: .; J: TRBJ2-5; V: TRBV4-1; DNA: TGCGCCAGCAGCCAAGGGCAGCAAGAGACCCAGTACTTC; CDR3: CASSQGQQETQYF
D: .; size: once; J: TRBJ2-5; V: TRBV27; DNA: TGTGCCAGCCGACCACTGAGGGGGGGCCTCCAAGAGACCCAGTACTTC; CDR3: CASRPLRGGLQETQYF
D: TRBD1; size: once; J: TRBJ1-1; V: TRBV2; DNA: TGTGCCAGCAGTCAACAGGGGGGGGACACTGAAGCTTTCTTT; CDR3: CASSQQGGDTEAFF
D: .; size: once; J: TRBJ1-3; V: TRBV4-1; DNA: TGCGCCAGCACCCAGGGGCCAGGCCGCTCTGGAAACACCATATATTTT; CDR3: CASTQGPGRSGNTIYF
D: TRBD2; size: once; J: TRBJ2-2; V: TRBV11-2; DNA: TGTGCCAGCAGCTTAGATCGAGCGGGGAATACCGGGGAGCTGTTTTTT; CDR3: CASSLDRAGNTGELFF
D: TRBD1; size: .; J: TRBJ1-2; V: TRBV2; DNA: TGTGCCAGCAGGGGGACAGCCTATGGCTACACCTTC; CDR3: CASRGTAYGYTF
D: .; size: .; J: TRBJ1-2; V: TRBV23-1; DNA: TGCGCCACCCCTTATCCCCCGTTAGCTAACTATGGCTACACCTTC; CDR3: CATPYPPLANYGYTF
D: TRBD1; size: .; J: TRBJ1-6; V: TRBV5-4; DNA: TGTGCCAGCAGCTACGACAGGGCGGGTGGTTCACCCCTCCACTTT; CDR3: CASSYDRAGGSPLHF
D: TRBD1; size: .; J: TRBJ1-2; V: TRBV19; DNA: TGTGCCAGTAGTAAGATGACAGGGGGCGGTCTTCGTGGCTACACCTTC; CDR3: CASSKMTGGGLRGYTF
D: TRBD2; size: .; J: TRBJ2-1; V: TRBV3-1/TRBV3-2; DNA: TGTGCCAGCAGCCAAGACCCCCATGACCGGGGGACTAGCGGGGCCCAGGGGATCAATGAGCAGTTCTTC; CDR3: CASSQDPHDRGTSGAQGINEQFF
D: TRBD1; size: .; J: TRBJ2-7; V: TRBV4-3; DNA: TGCGCCAGCAGCGTGGACAGGGGCTACGAGCAGTACTTC; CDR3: CASSVDRGYEQYF
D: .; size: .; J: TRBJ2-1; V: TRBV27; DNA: TGTGCCAGCAGTTTGTCCCTCCTGGGGACTTCCACCCACAAGCAGTTCTTC; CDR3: CASSLSLLGTSTHKQFF
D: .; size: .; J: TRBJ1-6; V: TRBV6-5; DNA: TGTGCCAGCAGTTTCCGACTCCTTTATAATTCACCCCTCCACTTT; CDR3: CASSFRLLYNSPLHF
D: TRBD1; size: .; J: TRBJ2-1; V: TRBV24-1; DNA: TGTGCCACCAGTGATGACAGGGGGCGCTTCTCCTACTCCTACAATGAGCAGTTCTTC; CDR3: CATSDDRGRFSYSYNEQFF
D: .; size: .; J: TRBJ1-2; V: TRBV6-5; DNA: TGTGCCAGCAGCACTTCAGGGTATGGCTACACCTTC; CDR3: CASSTSGYGYTF
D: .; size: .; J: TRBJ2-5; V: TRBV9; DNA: TGTGCCAGCAGCGTAGGACTCCTACAAGAGACCCAGTACTTC; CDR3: CASSVGLLQETQYF
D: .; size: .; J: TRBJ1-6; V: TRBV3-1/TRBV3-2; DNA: TGTGCCAGCAGCCAAGACAGGATAAATTCACCCCTCCACTTT; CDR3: CASSQDRINSPLHF
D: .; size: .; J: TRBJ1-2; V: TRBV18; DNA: TGTGCCAGCTCACCACCACTTACAGCTCCTAACTATGGCTACACCTTC; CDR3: CASSPPLTAPNYGYTF
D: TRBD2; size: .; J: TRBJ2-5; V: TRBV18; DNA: TGTGCCAGCTCACCACGGAGCGGGAAAGAGACCCAGTACTTC; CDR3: CASSPRSGKETQYF
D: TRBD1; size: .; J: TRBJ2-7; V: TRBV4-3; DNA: TGCGCCAGCAGCCAAGGGACAGGGATGTCCTACGAGCAGTACTTC; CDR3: CASSQGTGMSYEQYF
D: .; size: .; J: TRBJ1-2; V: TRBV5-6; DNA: TGTGCCAGCAGCTTGTGGGGCCGTAACTATGGCTACACCTTC; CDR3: CASSLWGRNYGYTF
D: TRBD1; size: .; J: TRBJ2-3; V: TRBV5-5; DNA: TGTGCCAGCAGCCCTACGCGGACAGGGGCCGCAGATACGCAGTATTTT; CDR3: CASSPTRTGAADTQYF
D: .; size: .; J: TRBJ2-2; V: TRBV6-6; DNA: TGTGCCAGCAGTTATAGTGGCGGGCAGAACACCGGGGAGCTGTTTTTT; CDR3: CASSYSGGQNTGELFF
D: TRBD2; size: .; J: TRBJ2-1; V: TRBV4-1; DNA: TGCGCCAGCAGCCAAGAAGTTGGTCTAGCGGGAGCTTATGAGCAGTTCTTC; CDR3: CASSQEVGLAGAYEQFF
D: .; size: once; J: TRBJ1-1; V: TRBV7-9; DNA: TGTGCCAGCATCAATTCCGATGGGGCGGACGCTGAAGCTTTCTTT; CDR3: CASINSDGADAEAFF
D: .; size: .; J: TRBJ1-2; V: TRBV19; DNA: TGTGCCAGTAGTATACTCGGTGCCTATGGCTACACCTTC; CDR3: CASSILGAYGYTF
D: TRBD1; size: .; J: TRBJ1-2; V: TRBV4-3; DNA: TGCGCCAGCAGCTCTCCGGGACAGAGTAATGGCTACACCTTC; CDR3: CASSSPGQSNGYTF
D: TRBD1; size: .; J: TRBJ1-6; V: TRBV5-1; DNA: TGCGCCAGCAGCCCGACAGGGTTGGATTCACCCCTCCACTTT; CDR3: CASSPTGLDSPLHF
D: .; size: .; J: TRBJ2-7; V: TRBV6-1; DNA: TGTGCCAGCAGTGAGGACAGACAGAGCTCCTACGAGCAGTACTTC; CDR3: CASSEDRQSSYEQYF
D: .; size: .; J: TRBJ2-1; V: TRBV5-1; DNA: TGCGCCAGCAGCTTGGCTTGGGGGAGGACTCCGGACAATGAGCAGTTCTTC; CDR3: CASSLAWGRTPDNEQFF
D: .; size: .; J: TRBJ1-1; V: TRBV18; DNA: TGTGCCAGCTCACCATGGGGCAGGGGCACTGAAGCTTTCTTT; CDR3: CASSPWGRGTEAFF
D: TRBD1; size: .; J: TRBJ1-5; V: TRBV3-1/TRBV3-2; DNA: TGTGCCAGCAGCCAGAGGACAGGGGCCAATCAGCCCCAGCATTTT; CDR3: CASSQRTGANQPQHF
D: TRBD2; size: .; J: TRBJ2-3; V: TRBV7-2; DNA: TGTGCCAGCAGCTTAGTTGTCCTAGCGGGGGGAAGCACAGATACGCAGTATTTT; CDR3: CASSLVVLAGGSTDTQYF
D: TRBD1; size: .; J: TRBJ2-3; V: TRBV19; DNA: TGTACCACCGGGACAGCCTTGGGAGATACGCAGTATTTT; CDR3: CTTGTALGDTQYF
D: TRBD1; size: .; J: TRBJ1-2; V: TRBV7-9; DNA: TGTGCCAGCAGCTCGGGACAGGGGCCCTATGGCTACACCTTC; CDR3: CASSSGQGPYGYTF
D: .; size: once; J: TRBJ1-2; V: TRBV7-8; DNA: TGTGCCAGCAGCTTAGGGTCAGCTAACTATGGCTACACCTTC; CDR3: CASSLGSANYGYTF
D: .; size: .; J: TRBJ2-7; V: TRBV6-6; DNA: TGTGCCAGCACCCCCCGGACTTCCGTCCACGAGCAGTACTTC; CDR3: CASTPRTSVHEQYF
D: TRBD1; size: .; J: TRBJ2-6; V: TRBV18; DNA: TGTGCCAGCTCACCAATGACAGGGTCCGGGGCCAACGTCCTGACTTTC; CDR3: CASSPMTGSGANVLTF
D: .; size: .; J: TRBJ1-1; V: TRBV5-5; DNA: TGTGCCAGCAGCTTGCAGGGCCAGAACACTGAAGCTTTCTTT; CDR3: CASSLQGQNTEAFF
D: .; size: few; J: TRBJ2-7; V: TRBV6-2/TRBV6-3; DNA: TGTGCCAGCAGTTCCCCCGGCAGAGGGCCTCCCTACGAGCAGTACTTC; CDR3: CASSSPGRGPPYEQYF
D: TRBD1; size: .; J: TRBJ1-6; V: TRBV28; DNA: TGTGCCAGCCGACAGGGGGAGTTAAGTTCACCCCTCCACTTT; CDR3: CASRQGELSSPLHF
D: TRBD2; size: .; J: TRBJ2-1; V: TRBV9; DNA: TGTGCCAGCAGCGTTGCCAGCGGGACCTACAATGAGCAGTTCTTC; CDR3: CASSVASGTYNEQFF
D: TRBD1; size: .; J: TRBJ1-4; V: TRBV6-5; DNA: TGTGCCAGCAGTCCTGAAGCCGAGGACAGGGAGAAACTGTTTTTT; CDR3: CASSPEAEDREKLFF
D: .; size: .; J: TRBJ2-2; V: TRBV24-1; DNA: TGTGCCACCAGTGATTCCAGCCGGGTCCAAAGCGCGGGGGAGCTGTTTTTT; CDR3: CATSDSSRVQSAGELFF
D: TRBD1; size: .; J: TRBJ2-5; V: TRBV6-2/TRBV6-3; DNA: TGTGCCAGCAGCGGACAGGGGTGGGGAGAGACCCAGTACTTC; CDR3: CASSGQGWGETQYF
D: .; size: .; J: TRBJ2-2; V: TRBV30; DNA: TGTGCCTGGAGTGCCGGTCGGAACACCGGGGAGCTGTTTTTT; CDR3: CAWSAGRNTGELFF